The source of this T cell receptor (beta chain) is a study of CD8 T cells in Susac syndrome. Sequencing of TCR beta was undertaken in CD8+ and CD4+ T cells derived from blood. An input of roughly 0.5 to 1 ug of RNA was subjected to reverse transcription using random hexamers. With immunoSEQ multiplex PCR, TCR beta CDR3 was amplified across 54 Vbeta and 13 Jbeta. TCRdb processed the immunoSEQ multiplex PCR reads anew with MiXCR; each CDR3 protein has one entry. The table includes 140,000 to 150,000 distinct CDR3 sequences, around 95% detected once. V was trimmed by 2 bases and J by 4 bases, leaving 8 bases between them. In germline, CDR1 is SGHDN, CDR2 FVKESK. The CDR3 consists of 13 residues.

Sequencing was done on a sample of CD4+ T cells from PBMCs. This rearrangement joins TRBV14 to TRBJ1-1; no clear D gene. This clonotype was sampled from a human donor with multiple sclerosis. CDR3 DNA sequence: TGTGCCAGCAGCCAAATTGGCAGCACTGAAGCTTTCTTT. Amino acid sequence: CASSQIGSTEAFF.